A selection of T cell receptor beta chains follows, all from one sample in a study of cytomegalovirus exposure and HLA in healthy donors. Assay used: immunoSEQ multiplex PCR; TCRdb lists only in-frame clones, some missing. The table for this sample gives more than 100,000 clones. Sequencing was done on a sample of PBMCs. These receptors came from a man aged 18 to 29 in good health and CMV-seronegative. Both conserved end residues are part of each CDR3. The D gene is left open where the match is weak.

J gene,V gene,D gene,CDR3 length,CDR3 protein,CDR3 DNA
TRBJ2-2,TRBV10-3,TRBD2,15,CAISPGGPNTGELFF,TGTGCCATCAGTCCGGGGGGACCGAACACCGGGGAGCTGTTTTTT
TRBJ2-3,TRBV11-2,.,15,CASNQPGLDGDTQYF,TGTGCCAGCAATCAACCGGGACTGGATGGAGATACGCAGTATTTT
TRBJ2-1,TRBV7-9,.,11,CASSPDSEQFF,TGTGCCAGCAGCCCCGATAGCGAGCAGTTCTTC
TRBJ1-4,TRBV27,TRBD1,18,CASSSIQGGLGPFEKLFF,TGTGCCAGCAGTTCGATACAGGGGGGACTGGGGCCCTTTGAAAAACTGTTTTTT
TRBJ2-7,TRBV5-1,.,15,CASSLGGRTSYEQYF,TGCGCCAGCAGCTTGGGGGGCAGAACGAGCTACGAGCAGTACTTC
TRBJ1-1,TRBV19,.,12,CASSIGGNGAFF,TGTGCCAGTAGTATCGGGGGGAACGGAGCTTTCTTT
TRBJ1-1,TRBV11-2,.,16,CASSLDGGAIGTEAFF,TGTGCCAGCAGCTTAGATGGGGGCGCGATCGGAACTGAAGCTTTCTTT
TRBJ1-2,TRBV19,.,17,CASSHRDSRLANYGYTF,TGTGCCAGTAGTCACCGGGACTCAAGATTAGCTAACTATGGCTACACCTTC
TRBJ2-2,TRBV7-6,TRBD2,15,CASSVSGGFNGELFF,TGTGCCAGCAGTGTGAGCGGGGGGTTCAACGGGGAGCTGTTTTTT
TRBJ2-1,TRBV7-9,TRBD2,14,CASSLWREHNEQFF,TGTGCCAGCAGCTTATGGCGGGAGCACAATGAGCAGTTCTTC
TRBJ1-2,TRBV2,TRBD1,14,CASIRDRGRDGYTF,TGTGCCAGCATAAGGGACAGGGGGCGAGATGGCTACACCTTC
TRBJ2-7,TRBV28,TRBD1,18,CASRTTGTGDSLAYEQYF,TGTGCCAGCAGGACCACCGGGACAGGGGATTCCCTGGCCTACGAGCAGTACTTC
TRBJ2-7,TRBV9,.,15,CASSAGGGGFNEQYF,TGTGCCAGCAGCGCCGGGGGTGGGGGTTTCAACGAGCAGTACTTC
TRBJ2-7,TRBV7-2,TRBD2,16,CASSLDASGRLYEQYF,TGTGCCAGCAGCTTAGACGCTAGCGGGAGACTATACGAGCAGTACTTC
TRBJ1-1,TRBV9,.,16,CASSVELLGDGTEAFF,TGTGCCAGCAGCGTAGAGTTACTCGGTGATGGCACTGAAGCTTTCTTT
TRBJ1-2,TRBV27,TRBD1,15,CASSLSRTGNYGYTF,TGTGCCAGCAGTTTATCACGGACAGGGAACTATGGCTACACCTTC
TRBJ2-1,TRBV30,.,12,CAWSRPTNEQFF,TGTGCCTGGAGCCGCCCAACTAATGAGCAGTTCTTC
TRBJ2-1,TRBV6-5,TRBD2,11,CASSNSGGWFF,TGTGCCAGCAGCAATAGCGGGGGCTGGTTCTTC
TRBJ2-5,TRBV2,.,10,CARNKETQYF,TGTGCCAGAAATAAAGAGACCCAGTACTTC
TRBJ1-2,TRBV4-1,TRBD1,18,CASSTAGTGRFEGAGYTF,TGCGCCAGCAGCACCGCCGGGACAGGGCGATTCGAAGGAGCTGGCTACACCTTC
TRBJ1-3,TRBV27,TRBD1,15,CASSFRTGGGNTIYF,TGTGCCAGCAGTTTCCGGACAGGGGGTGGAAACACCATATATTTT
TRBJ2-7,TRBV7-6,TRBD1,15,CASSLSTGGVYEQYF,TGTGCCAGCAGCTTATCGACAGGGGGCGTATACGAGCAGTACTTC
TRBJ1-1,TRBV5-6,TRBD1,16,CASSLRRGQFVTEAFF,TGTGCCAGCAGCTTACGCAGGGGGCAGTTTGTCACTGAAGCTTTCTTT
TRBJ2-1,TRBV27,.,14,CASSLVAVDNEQFF,TGTGCCAGCAGTTTAGTGGCAGTCGACAATGAGCAGTTCTTC
TRBJ1-5,TRBV15,.,15,CATSERTDSNQPQHF,TGTGCCACCAGCGAGAGGACAGATAGCAATCAGCCCCAGCATTTT
TRBJ2-3,TRBV27,TRBD2,14,CASSFPGRADTQYF,TGTGCCAGCAGTTTCCCCGGGAGGGCAGATACGCAGTATTTT
TRBJ1-1,TRBV6-1,.,15,CASSQGRIVNTEAFF,TGTGCCAGCAGTCAAGGCAGGATCGTGAACACTGAAGCTTTCTTT
TRBJ1-2,TRBV14,.,13,CASGEGAFYGYTF,TGTGCCAGCGGAGAAGGGGCTTTCTATGGCTACACCTTC
TRBJ2-2,TRBV6-1,TRBD1,14,CASTGQANTGELFF,TGTGCCAGCACGGGACAGGCGAACACCGGGGAGCTGTTTTTT
TRBJ1-6,TRBV4-1,.,18,CASSQGGGLDSYNSPLHF,TGCGCCAGCAGCCAAGGTGGGGGACTGGACTCCTATAATTCACCCCTCCACTTT
TRBJ1-6,TRBV5-1,.,11,CASSLGGELHF,TGCGCCAGCAGCTTGGGAGGAGAGCTCCACTTT
TRBJ1-4,TRBV2,TRBD1,13,CASKGQLNEKLFF,TGTGCCAGCAAGGGACAGCTTAATGAAAAACTGTTTTTT
TRBJ2-1,TRBV6-1,TRBD1,15,CASSAGQGTHNEQFF,TGTGCCAGCAGTGCGGGACAGGGGACCCACAATGAGCAGTTCTTC
TRBJ1-5,TRBV18,.,14,CASSDQGLEKPQHF,TGTGCCAGCTCAGATCAGGGATTGGAAAAGCCCCAGCATTTT
TRBJ2-3,TRBV15,TRBD2,16,CATSRDGLAGADTQYF,TGTGCCACCAGCAGAGATGGACTAGCGGGAGCAGATACGCAGTATTTT
TRBJ1-5,TRBV4-1,TRBD1,16,CASSQEGQGARQPQHF,TGCGCCAGCAGCCAAGAGGGACAGGGGGCCCGTCAGCCCCAGCATTTT
TRBJ1-2,TRBV11-2,TRBD1,14,CASSTGGWDYGYTF,TGTGCCAGCAGCACAGGGGGGTGGGACTATGGCTACACCTTC
TRBJ2-1,TRBV19,TRBD2,15,CASSIQGLAGNEQFF,TGTGCCAGTAGTATACAGGGACTAGCGGGGAATGAGCAGTTCTTC
TRBJ1-2,TRBV5-1,TRBD1,14,CASSLEGQGYGYTF,TGCGCCAGCAGCTTGGAGGGACAGGGCTATGGCTACACCTTC
TRBJ2-3,TRBV5-1,.,15,CASSLEGGRTDTQYF,TGCGCCAGCAGCTTGGAGGGGGGGCGCACAGATACGCAGTATTTT
TRBJ2-2,TRBV6-5,.,15,CASSYSHTNTGELFF,TGTGCCAGCAGTTATTCCCACACGAACACCGGGGAGCTGTTTTTT